This TCR beta chain was observed in a study of beta chain bispecific antibodies for T cell cancers. Study summary: Surviving healthy donor T cells from leukemia-line and bispecific antibody cocultures were TRBV-sequenced for family depletion. Surface TRBV12 (TRBV12-3) was on Jurkat, TRBV5-5 on HPB-ALL. Broader study findings: In these mixed samples, most targeted TRBV reads derived from the leukemia cell line.

By its share, this clonotype is medium-sized. No antigen is known for it. From germline, CDR1 is LGHDT and CDR2 YNNKEL (reference sequence). The CDR3 is 21 residues long. The V and J ends lost 0 bases and 0 bases respectively, with 24 bases between them. T cells were expanded from blood mononuclear cells for 2 to 3 days with anti-CD3 OKT3 or CD3/CD28 beads. 5 x 10^4 normal T cells were cocultured with 5 x 10^4 target cells and bispecific antibody. Libraries carried unique molecular identifiers used for clonotype counts. TCRdb redid the calling of the 5' RACE reads with MiXCR, one entry per CDR3 protein. Found here are about 18,000 distinct CDR3 sequences, around 2.1% of them singletons; the top ten hold 6.9%.

Sample: healthy donor T cells cultured with leukemia cells. The receptor was derived from a human donor in good health. Some clones in this sample may be carry-over from other donors' samples. V usage is TRBV3-1 and J usage is TRBJ1-3, with a weak D call TRBD1 (5 bases). CDR3 region: CASSQDLWFGSQGNSGNTIYF. The DNA of the CDR3 is TGTGCCAGCAGCCAAGATCTATGGTTTGGTAGTCAGGGCAACTCTGGAAACACCATATATTTT.